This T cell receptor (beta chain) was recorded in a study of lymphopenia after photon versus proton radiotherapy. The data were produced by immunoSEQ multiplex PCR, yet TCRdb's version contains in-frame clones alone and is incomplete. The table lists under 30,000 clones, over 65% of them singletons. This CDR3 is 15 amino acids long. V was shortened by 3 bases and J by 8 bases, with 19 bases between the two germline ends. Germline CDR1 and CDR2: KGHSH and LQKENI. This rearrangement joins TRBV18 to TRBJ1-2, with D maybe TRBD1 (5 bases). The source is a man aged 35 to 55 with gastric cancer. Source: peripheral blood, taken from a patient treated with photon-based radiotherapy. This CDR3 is CASSPVGHPTRGYTF. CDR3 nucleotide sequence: TGTGCCAGCTCACCGGTAGGACACCCCACTCGGGGCTACACCTTC.